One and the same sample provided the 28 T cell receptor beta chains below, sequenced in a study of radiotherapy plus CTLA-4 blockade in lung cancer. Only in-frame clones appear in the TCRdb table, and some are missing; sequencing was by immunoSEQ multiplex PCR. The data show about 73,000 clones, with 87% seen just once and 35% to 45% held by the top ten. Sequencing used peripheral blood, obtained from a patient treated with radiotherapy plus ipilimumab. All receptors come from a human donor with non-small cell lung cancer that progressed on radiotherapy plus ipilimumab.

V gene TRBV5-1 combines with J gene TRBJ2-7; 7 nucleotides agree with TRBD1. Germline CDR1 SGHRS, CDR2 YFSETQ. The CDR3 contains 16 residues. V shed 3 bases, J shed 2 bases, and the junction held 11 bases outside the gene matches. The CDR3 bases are TGCGCCAGCAGCTCCCTAGACAGGGTCGGGGCCTACGAGCAGTACTTC. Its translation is CASSSLDRVGAYEQYF.

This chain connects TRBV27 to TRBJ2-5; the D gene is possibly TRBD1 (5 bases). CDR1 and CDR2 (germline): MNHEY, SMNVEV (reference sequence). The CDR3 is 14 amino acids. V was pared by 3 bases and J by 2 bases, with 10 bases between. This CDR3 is CASSLYDSQETQYF. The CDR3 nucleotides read TGTGCCAGCAGTTTGTACGACAGTCAAGAGACCCAGTACTTC.

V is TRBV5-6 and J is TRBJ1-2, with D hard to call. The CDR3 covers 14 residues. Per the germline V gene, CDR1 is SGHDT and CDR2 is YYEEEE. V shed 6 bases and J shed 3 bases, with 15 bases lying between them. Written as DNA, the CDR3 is TGTGCCAGCAACACGGCGGGGAGGGACTATGGCTACACCTTC. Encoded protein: CASNTAGRDYGYTF.

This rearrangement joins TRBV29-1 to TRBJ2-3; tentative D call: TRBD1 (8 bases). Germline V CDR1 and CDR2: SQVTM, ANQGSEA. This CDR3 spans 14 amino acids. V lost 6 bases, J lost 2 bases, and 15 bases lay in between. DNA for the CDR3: TGCAGCGTAGCGGGACAGGCGGACACAGATACGCAGTATTTT. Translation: CSVAGQADTDTQYF.

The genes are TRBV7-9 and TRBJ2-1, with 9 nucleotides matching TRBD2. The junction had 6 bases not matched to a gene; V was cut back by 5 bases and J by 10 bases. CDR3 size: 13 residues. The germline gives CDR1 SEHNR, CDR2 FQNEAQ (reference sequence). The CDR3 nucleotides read TGTGCCAGCAGCCGGCTAGCGGGAAACGAGCAGTTCTTC. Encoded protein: CASSRLAGNEQFF.

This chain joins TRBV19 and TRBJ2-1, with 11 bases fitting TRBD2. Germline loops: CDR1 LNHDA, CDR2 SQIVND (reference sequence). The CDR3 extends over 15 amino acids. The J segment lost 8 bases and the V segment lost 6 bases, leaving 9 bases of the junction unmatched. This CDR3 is CASRTSGSPADEQFF. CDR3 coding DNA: TGTGCCAGTAGAACTAGCGGGAGTCCCGCCGATGAGCAGTTCTTC.

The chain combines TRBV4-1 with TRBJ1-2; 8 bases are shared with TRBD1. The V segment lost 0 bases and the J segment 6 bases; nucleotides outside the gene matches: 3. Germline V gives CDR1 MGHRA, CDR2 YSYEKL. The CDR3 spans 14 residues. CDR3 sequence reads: CASSQDQGADGYTF. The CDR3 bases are TGCGCCAGCAGCCAAGATCAGGGGGCGGATGGCTACACCTTC.

CDR3 nucleotides: TGTGCCAGCAGTCGTGGACTAGCGTATACATACGAGCAGTACTTC. This encodes CASSRGLAYTYEQYF. The V gene is TRBV6-5, the J gene TRBJ2-7; 9 bases map to TRBD2. The V gene's germline CDR1 is MNHEY and CDR2 SVGAGI. V trimming: 5 bases; J trimming: 4 bases; junction bases outside the gene matches: 9. The CDR3 is 15 amino acids.

The CDR3, as DNA: TGTGCCAGCAGTTATGGGGTTGGTGTCGATACGCAGTATTTT. Its translation: CASSYGVGVDTQYF. The chain couples TRBV6-5 to TRBJ2-3; D not resolved. This CDR3 region has 14 residues. Germline values: CDR1 MNHEY, CDR2 SVGAGI. The germline V and J ends were trimmed by 3 bases and 6 bases, with 13 bases remaining between them.

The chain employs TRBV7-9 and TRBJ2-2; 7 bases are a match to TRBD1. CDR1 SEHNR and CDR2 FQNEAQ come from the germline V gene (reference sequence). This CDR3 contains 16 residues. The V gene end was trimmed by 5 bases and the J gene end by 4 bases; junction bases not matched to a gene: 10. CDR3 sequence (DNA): TGTGCCAGCAGCCCACCGGACAGGATAGGCACCGGGGAGCTGTTTTTT. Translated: CASSPPDRIGTGELFF.

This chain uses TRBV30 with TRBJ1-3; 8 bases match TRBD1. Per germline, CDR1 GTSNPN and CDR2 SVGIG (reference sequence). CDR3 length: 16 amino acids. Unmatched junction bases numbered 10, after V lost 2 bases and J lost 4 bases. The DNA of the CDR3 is TGTGCCTGGAGTCCCGGGGGACAGGTGCTGGGAAACACCATATATTTT. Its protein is CAWSPGGQVLGNTIYF.

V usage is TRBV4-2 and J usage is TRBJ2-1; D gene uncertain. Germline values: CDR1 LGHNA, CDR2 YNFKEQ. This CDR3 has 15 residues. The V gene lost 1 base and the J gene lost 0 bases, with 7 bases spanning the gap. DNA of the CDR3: TGTGCCAGCAGCCAAGTTCCCAGCTCCTACAATGAGCAGTTCTTC. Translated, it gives CASSQVPSSYNEQFF.

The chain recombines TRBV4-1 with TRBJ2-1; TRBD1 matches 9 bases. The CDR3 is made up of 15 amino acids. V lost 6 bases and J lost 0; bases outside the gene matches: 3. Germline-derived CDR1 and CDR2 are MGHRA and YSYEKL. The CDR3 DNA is TGCGCCAGCAGTACAGGGGGCCTCTCCTACAATGAGCAGTTCTTC. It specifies CASSTGGLSYNEQFF.

The CDR3 reads CASSLSGEEDGYTF. The CDR3 DNA sequence: TGTGCCAGCAGTTTATCAGGGGAGGAGGACGGCTACACCTTC. The chain links TRBV27 to TRBJ1-2; D is possibly TRBD1 (5 bases). The CDR3 has 14 residues. Trimming removed 0 bases from V and 8 bases from J, with 13 bases in between. Germline CDR1 reads MNHEY; CDR2 reads SMNVEV (reference sequence).

The CDR3 sequence: CASSYSPGTGELFF. As DNA, the CDR3 is TGTGCCAGCAGTTACTCCCCAGGGACCGGGGAGCTGTTTTTT. The chain has TRBV6-6 and TRBJ2-2, with D perhaps matching TRBD1 (5 bases). This CDR3 contains 14 residues. Germline-derived CDR1 and CDR2 are MNHNY and SVGAGI (reference sequence). The V end was cut by 0 bases, the J end by 5 bases, with 7 bases between.

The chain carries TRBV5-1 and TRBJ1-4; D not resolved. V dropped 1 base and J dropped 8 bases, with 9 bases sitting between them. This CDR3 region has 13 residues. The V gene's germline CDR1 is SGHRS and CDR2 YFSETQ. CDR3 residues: CASSLMTYEKLFF. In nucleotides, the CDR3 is TGCGCCAGCAGCTTGATGACGTACGAAAAACTGTTTTTT.

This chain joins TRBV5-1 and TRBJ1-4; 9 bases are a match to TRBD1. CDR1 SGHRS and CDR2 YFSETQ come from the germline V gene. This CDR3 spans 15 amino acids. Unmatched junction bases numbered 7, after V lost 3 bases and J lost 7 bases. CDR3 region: CASSSTGGGSEKLFF. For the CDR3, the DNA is TGCGCCAGCAGCTCCACAGGGGGCGGGAGTGAAAAACTGTTTTTT.

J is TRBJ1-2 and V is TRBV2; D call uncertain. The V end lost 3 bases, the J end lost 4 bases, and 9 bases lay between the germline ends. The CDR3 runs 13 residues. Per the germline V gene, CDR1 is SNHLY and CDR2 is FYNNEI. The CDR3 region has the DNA TGTGCCAGCAGTGACGTGGGAGCCTATGGCTACACCTTC. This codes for CASSDVGAYGYTF.

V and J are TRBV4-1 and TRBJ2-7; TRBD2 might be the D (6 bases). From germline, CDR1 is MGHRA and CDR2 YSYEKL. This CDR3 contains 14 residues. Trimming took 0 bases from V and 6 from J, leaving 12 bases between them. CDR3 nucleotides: TGCGCCAGCAGCCAAGATCTGCGGGGTTCCGAGCAGTACGTC. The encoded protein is CASSQDLRGSEQYV.

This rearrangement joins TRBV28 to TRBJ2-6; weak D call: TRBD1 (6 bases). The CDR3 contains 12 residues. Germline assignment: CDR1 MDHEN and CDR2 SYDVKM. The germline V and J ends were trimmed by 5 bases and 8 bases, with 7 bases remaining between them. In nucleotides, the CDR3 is TGTGCCAGCAGTACAGGGCCCAACGTCCTGACTTTC. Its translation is CASSTGPNVLTF.

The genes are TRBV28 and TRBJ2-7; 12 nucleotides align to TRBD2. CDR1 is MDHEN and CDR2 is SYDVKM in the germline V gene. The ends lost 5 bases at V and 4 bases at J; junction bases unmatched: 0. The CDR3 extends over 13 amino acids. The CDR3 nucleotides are TGTGCCAGCAGTCTAGCGGGAGGGTACGAGCAGTACGTC. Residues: CASSLAGGYEQYV.

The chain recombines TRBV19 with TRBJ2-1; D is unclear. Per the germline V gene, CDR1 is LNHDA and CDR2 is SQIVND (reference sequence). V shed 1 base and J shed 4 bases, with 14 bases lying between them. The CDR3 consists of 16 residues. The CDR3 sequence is CASSIGNPGGYNEQFF. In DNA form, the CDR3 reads TGTGCCAGTAGTATAGGTAACCCCGGCGGTTACAATGAGCAGTTCTTC.

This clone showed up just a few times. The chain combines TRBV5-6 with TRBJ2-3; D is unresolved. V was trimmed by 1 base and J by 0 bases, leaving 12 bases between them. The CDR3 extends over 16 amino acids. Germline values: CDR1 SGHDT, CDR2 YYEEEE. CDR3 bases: TGTGCCAGCAGCTTGTCTAGAAGTCCTAGCACAGATACGCAGTATTTT. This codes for CASSLSRSPSTDTQYF.

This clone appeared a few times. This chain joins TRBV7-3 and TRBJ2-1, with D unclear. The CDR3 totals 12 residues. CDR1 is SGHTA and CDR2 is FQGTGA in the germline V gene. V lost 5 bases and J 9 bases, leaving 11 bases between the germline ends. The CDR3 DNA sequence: TGTGCCAGCAGCCCCGAGATAGGTGAGCAGTTCTTC. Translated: CASSPEIGEQFF. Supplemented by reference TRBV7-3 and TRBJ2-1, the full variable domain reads GAGVSQTPSNKVTEKGKYVELRCDPISGHTALYWYRQSLGQGPEFLIYFQGTGAADDSGLPNDRFFAVRPEGSVSTLKIQRTERGDSAVYLCASSPEIGEQFFGPGTRLTVL.

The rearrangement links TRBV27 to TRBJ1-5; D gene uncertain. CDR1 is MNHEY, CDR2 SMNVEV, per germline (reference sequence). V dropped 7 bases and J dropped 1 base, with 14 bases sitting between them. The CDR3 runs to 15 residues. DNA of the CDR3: TGTGCCAGCAAATTGGAGGTCCGGAGCAATCAGCCCCAGCATTTT. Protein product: CASKLEVRSNQPQHF.

This CDR3 reads CASSIQVRSNQPQHF. CDR3 DNA: TGTGCCAGTAGTATTCAGGTTCGGAGCAATCAGCCCCAGCATTTT. The gene calls are TRBV19 and TRBJ1-5; D call uncertain. Trimming shortened V by 3 bases and J by 1 base, and 10 bases separated the two germline ends. CDR1 and CDR2 (germline): LNHDA, SQIVND (reference sequence). The CDR3 is 15 residues long.

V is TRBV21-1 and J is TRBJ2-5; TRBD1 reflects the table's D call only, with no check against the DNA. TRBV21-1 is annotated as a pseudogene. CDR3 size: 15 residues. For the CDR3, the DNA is TGTGCCAGCAGCGAAAAGACAGGGTCCATGGAGACCCAGTACTTC. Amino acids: CASSEKTGSMETQYF.

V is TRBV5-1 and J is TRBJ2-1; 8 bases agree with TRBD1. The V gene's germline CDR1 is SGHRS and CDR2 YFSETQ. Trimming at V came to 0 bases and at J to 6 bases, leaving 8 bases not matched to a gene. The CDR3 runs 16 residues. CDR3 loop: CASSLVGQAAVNEQFF. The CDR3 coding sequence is TGCGCCAGCAGCTTGGTGGGACAGGCAGCGGTCAATGAGCAGTTCTTC.